This entry features one T cell receptor (beta chain) sequence. The source of the sample is a study of blood T cell repertoires in COVID-19. Per germline, CDR1 MNHEY and CDR2 SVGAGI. The ends lost 10 bases at V and 2 bases at J; junction bases unmatched: 8. The CDR3 covers 15 residues. The table came from immunoSEQ multiplex PCR; TCRdb's copy has only in-frame clones and leaves some out. The data hold about 400,000 clones, with roughly 90% observed a single time. Sequenced: PBMCs or T cells enriched from blood (not recorded which). The receptor comes from a woman aged 40-49 years with acute COVID-19. The rearrangement links TRBV6-5 to TRBJ2-3, with 11 bases fitting TRBD2. CDR3 bases: TGTGCCAATGGACTAGCGGGTCACTCCACAGATACGCAGTATTTT. Amino acids: CANGLAGHSTDTQYF.